The T cell receptor beta chain under discussion was sequenced for a study of T-cell reconstitution after alpha-beta-depleted transplantation in children. This clonotype was detected ten times or more. Unique molecular identifiers were used in preparing the TCRbeta library. In TCRdb, the PCR reads were re-called with MiXCR into one record per CDR3 protein. The sample records a few hundred thousand distinct CDR3 sequences, 9.7% being singletons. This TCR was recovered from a human donor who donated a stem cell graft to a child with SCID. The material was PBMCs from the stem cell graft donor, obtained from the stem cell graft.

The CDR3: CSASPLNNEQFF. CDR3 bases: TGCAGTGCTAGTCCATTAAACAATGAGCAGTTCTTC. J is TRBJ2-1 and V is TRBV20-1; D not resolved. Germline V gives CDR1 DFQATT, CDR2 SNEGSKA (reference sequence). V dropped 3 bases and J dropped 5 bases, with 8 bases sitting between them. The CDR3 spans 12 residues.